The 26 T cell receptor beta chains presented below share a single source sample, sequenced in a study of cytomegalovirus exposure and HLA in healthy donors. The study ran its PCR with 60 Vbeta and 13 Jbeta primers. Profiled with immunoSEQ multiplex PCR; TCRdb holds only in-frame clones, not every one. The sample records 45,000 to 75,000 clones, approximately 70% being singletons. The specimen sequenced was PBMCs. These receptors all stem from a woman in her fifties or sixties in good health and CMV-seropositive.

DNA of the CDR3: TGCGCCAGCAGCCTACTAACAGGGATGAACACTGAAGCTTTCTTT. Amino acid sequence: CASSLLTGMNTEAFF. V usage is TRBV5-1 and J usage is TRBJ1-1; the D gene is possibly TRBD1 (6 bases). The V gene's germline CDR1 is SGHRS and CDR2 YFSETQ. The V end lost 4 bases, the J end lost 0 bases, and 13 bases lay between the germline ends. This CDR3 comprises 15 residues.

This clone was detected only a few times. This chain joins TRBV7-2 and TRBJ2-3; 11 nucleotides align to TRBD2. The CDR3 sequence is 16 residues long. CDR1 is SGHTA, CDR2 FQGNSA, per germline. The trim removed 5 bases at V and 1 base at J, leaving 5 bases unmatched. The CDR3 is CASSASLAGGTDTQYF. The CDR3 nucleotides are TGTGCCAGCAGCGCCTCACTAGCGGGGGGCACAGATACGCAGTATTTT.

The chain carries TRBV10-3 and TRBJ1-2, with a possible D match to TRBD1 (6 bases). This CDR3 is built from 13 residues. In germline, CDR1 is ENHRY, CDR2 SYGVKD. Between the trimmed V and J ends, which lost 4 bases and 4 bases, there was a span of 10 bases. This CDR3 is CAISGQEPYGYTF. The CDR3 DNA is TGTGCCATCAGTGGACAGGAACCCTATGGCTACACCTTC.

This clone was observed a few times. This chain connects TRBV27 to TRBJ2-3; a possible D gene is TRBD1 (8 bases). The CDR3 is made up of 16 amino acids. Germline lookup yields CDR1 MNHEY and CDR2 SMNVEV (reference sequence). V lost 7 bases, J lost 0 bases, and 17 bases lay in between. CDR3: CASKAGDRPSTDTQYF. The CDR3 DNA is TGTGCCAGCAAGGCGGGGGACAGGCCTAGCACAGATACGCAGTATTTT.

This clone was seen more than once but under ten times. The likely explanation is a read error, given a far larger clone one base away. In the same sample, other DNA sequences code for this CDR3. This chain uses TRBV5-1 with TRBJ2-1; 12 bases line up with TRBD2. The J segment lost 6 bases and the V segment lost 4 bases, leaving 8 bases of the junction unmatched. Germline V gene data show CDR1 as SGHRS and CDR2 as YFSETQ. CDR3 size: 16 residues. In DNA form, the CDR3 reads TGCGCCAGCAGCCCCTGGACTAGCGGGGAGGTCAATGAGCAGTTCTTC. Protein sequence: CASSPWTSGEVNEQFF. The complete variable domain, with remaining parts taken from reference TRBV5-1 and TRBJ2-1, reads KAGVTQTPRYLIKTRGQQVTLSCSPISGHRSVSWYQQTPGQGLQFLFEYFSETQRNKGNFPGRFSGRQFSNSRSEMNVSTLELGDSALYLCASSPWTSGEVNEQFFGPGTRLTVL.

In its sample, this clone was seen once. The CDR3 DNA follows: TGTGCCAGCAGTTACTCCCGGGTGTATCCTGAAGCTTTCTTT. Its protein product is CASSYSRVYPEAFF. This rearrangement joins TRBV6-6 to TRBJ1-1; D is ambiguous. V dropped 0 bases and J dropped 6 bases, with 11 bases sitting between them. CDR3 length: 14 amino acids. The germline gives CDR1 MNHNY, CDR2 SVGAGI (reference sequence).

The chain uses TRBV6-5 and TRBJ2-3; D call uncertain. V dropped 4 bases and J dropped 0 bases, with 2 bases sitting between them. Per the germline V gene, CDR1 is MNHEY and CDR2 is SVGAGI. The CDR3 spans 12 residues. DNA for the CDR3: TGTGCCAGCAGTTCTAGCACAGATACGCAGTATTTT. This encodes CASSSSTDTQYF.

The chain joins TRBV9 to TRBJ2-7, with 8 bases lining up with TRBD2. This CDR3 has 14 amino acids. Unmatched junction bases numbered 10, after V lost 4 bases and J lost 7 bases. Looked up from germline, CDR1 is SGDLS and CDR2 is YYNGEE. The CDR3 sequence is CASSPTGGGREQYF. The CDR3 coding sequence is TGTGCCAGCAGCCCTACGGGCGGGGGGCGGGAGCAGTACTTC.

The CDR3 sequence is CASSPVGGQFSPLHF. CDR3 in DNA: TGCGCCAGCAGCCCAGTAGGAGGACAGTTTTCACCCCTCCACTTT. This chain uses TRBV4-1 with TRBJ1-6; maybe TRBD1 (6 bases). V lost 4 bases and J lost 9, with 16 bases in between. There are 15 residues in the CDR3. Germline loops: CDR1 MGHRA, CDR2 YSYEKL.

This clone was observed a handful of times. J is TRBJ1-3 and V is TRBV7-6; TRBD1 is a possible D gene (5 bases). The germline gives CDR1 SGHVS, CDR2 FNYEAQ. The CDR3 is 18 residues long. V lost 5 bases to trimming and J lost 2 bases, with 22 bases between them. CDR3: CASSARGEGRRTGNTIYF. CDR3 coding DNA: TGTGCCAGCAGCGCCCGTGGGGAGGGGAGACGGACTGGAAACACCATATATTTT.

This chain joins TRBV7-3 and TRBJ1-4; D possibly corresponds to TRBD1 (5 bases). This CDR3 has 18 amino acids. Trimming cost V 5 bases and J 4 bases, with 23 bases left between them. Germline V gene lookup returns CDR1 SGHTA and CDR2 FQGTGA. CDR3 sequence (DNA): TGTGCCAGCAGCCCACGGGGGAGAGAAGCAGGTGGTAATGAAAAACTGTTTTTT. Encoded protein: CASSPRGREAGGNEKLFF.

The chain carries TRBV5-1 and TRBJ2-7, with 8 bases fitting TRBD1. Unmatched junction bases numbered 9, after V lost 7 bases and J lost 6 bases. The CDR3 length is 13 residues. The germline V gene encodes CDR1 SGHRS and CDR2 YFSETQ. CDR3 in amino acids: CASYDGQGLEQYF. The CDR3 coding sequence is TGCGCCAGCTATGATGGACAGGGCCTCGAGCAGTACTTC.

This chain joins TRBV2 and TRBJ2-7, with D possibly being TRBD2 (6 bases). CDR1 is SNHLY, CDR2 FYNNEI, per germline. There are 12 residues in the CDR3. Trimming took 8 bases from V and 0 from J, leaving 8 bases between them. CDR3 in DNA: TGTGCCAGCCGGAGGGCCTCCTACGAGCAGTACTTC. This codes for CASRRASYEQYF. Using reference TRBV2 and TRBJ2-7 for the parts outside the CDR3, the full variable domain is EPEVTQTPSHQVTQMGQEVILRCVPISNHLYFYWYRQILGQKVEFLVSFYNNEISEKSEIFDDQFSVERPDGSNFTLKIRSTKLEDSAMYFCASRRASYEQYFGPGTRLTVT.

This clone was detected only once. The genes are TRBV7-2 and TRBJ2-2; D call uncertain. This CDR3 contains 13 residues. Germline V gene sequence: CDR1 SGHTA, CDR2 FQGNSA. Trimming took 8 bases from V and 0 from J, leaving 7 bases between them. This chain's CDR3 is CASGLTNTGELFF. The DNA of the CDR3 is TGTGCCAGCGGGCTGACGAACACCGGGGAGCTGTTTTTT.

V usage is TRBV4-3 and J usage is TRBJ1-3, with 7 bases fitting TRBD1. The CDR3 totals 15 residues. Germline loops: CDR1 LGHNA, CDR2 YSLEER. With V trimmed by 4 bases and J by 4 bases, 7 bases remained unmatched. CDR3 sequence (DNA): TGCGCCAGCAGCCGTACAGGGGATATCGGAAACACCATATATTTT. Translating it yields CASSRTGDIGNTIYF.

The CDR3 coding sequence is TGTGCCAGTATCCCGACTAGCGGTACCGGGGAGCTGTTTTTT. Translation gives CASIPTSGTGELFF. The chain links TRBV19 to TRBJ2-2; TRBD2 aligns across 9 bases. Germline values: CDR1 LNHDA, CDR2 SQIVND (reference sequence). This CDR3 has 14 amino acids. V was pared by 7 bases and J by 5 bases, with 5 bases of the junction left unmatched.

This chain links TRBV2 with TRBJ2-7; D uncertain. In germline, CDR1 is SNHLY, CDR2 FYNNEI. V was cut by 3 bases and J by 5 bases, with 14 bases left in between. CDR3 length equals 14 residues. CDR3 region: CASSDLGVWDEQYF. CDR3 coding DNA: TGTGCCAGCAGTGACCTGGGCGTTTGGGACGAGCAGTACTTC.

V is TRBV6-5 and J is TRBJ1-2, with D hard to call. CDR1 and CDR2 (germline): MNHEY, SVGAGI. The CDR3 is 14 amino acids. V was clipped by 5 bases and J by 4 bases, with 14 bases between them. Here the CDR3 reads CASSPGVIAYGYTF. The CDR3 bases are TGTGCCAGCAGTCCCGGGGTTATCGCCTATGGCTACACCTTC.

This clone showed up just a few times. The chain joins TRBV10-1 to TRBJ2-3; no reliable D call. The CDR3 has 13 amino acids. Germline values: CDR1 WNHNN, CDR2 SYGVQD (reference sequence). V was pared by 10 bases and J by 2 bases, with 13 bases between. CDR3 amino acids: CATNNPVTDTQYF. DNA of the CDR3: TGCGCCACCAACAACCCCGTCACAGATACGCAGTATTTT.

The gene calls are TRBV15 and TRBJ1-1; weak D call: TRBD1 (5 bases). This CDR3 is built from 14 residues. Trimming removed 0 bases from V and 8 bases from J, with 13 bases in between. Germline V lookup: CDR1 LNHNV, CDR2 YYDKDF (reference sequence). The CDR3: CATSRDLGGVEAFF. As DNA, the CDR3 is TGTGCCACCAGCAGAGATCTTGGGGGGGTCGAAGCTTTCTTT.

V usage is TRBV18 and J usage is TRBJ1-2; TRBD1 matches at 10 bases. CDR1 is KGHSH, CDR2 LQKENI, per germline. This CDR3 spans 16 amino acids. After removal of 2 bases from V and 2 bases from J, the junction contained 5 bases not matched to a gene. CDR3 coding DNA: TGTGCCAGCTCACCATTAGGGACAGGGGCCAACTATGGCTACACCTTC. It encodes CASSPLGTGANYGYTF.

The V gene is TRBV29-1, the J gene TRBJ2-7; 7 bases match TRBD2. CDR3 length equals 15 residues. Losses at the gene ends were 0 bases for V and 3 bases for J; bases not matched to a gene: 8. CDR1 SQVTM and CDR2 ANQGSEA come from the germline V gene. CDR3 in DNA: TGCAGCGTTGAAGATCGGCACGGGGGGAACTACGAGCAGTACTTC. Translation: CSVEDRHGGNYEQYF.

The DNA for the CDR3 is TGTGCCAGCAGTTACGGCGACAGGAACTATGGCTACACCTTC. It specifies CASSYGDRNYGYTF. The J gene is TRBJ1-2, the V gene TRBV6-6, with D perhaps matching TRBD1 (6 bases). V lost 2 bases and J lost 2, with 9 bases in between. Germline V CDR1 and CDR2: MNHNY, SVGAGI (reference sequence). This CDR3 has 14 residues.

The chain employs TRBV9 and TRBJ1-6; 9 bases map to TRBD1. Losses at the gene ends were 4 bases for V and 9 bases for J; bases not matched to a gene: 8. Looked up from germline, CDR1 is SGDLS and CDR2 is YYNGEE. The CDR3 has 15 amino acids. The CDR3 reads CASSPRQGVSSPLHF. CDR3 DNA: TGTGCCAGCAGCCCGAGACAGGGGGTTAGTTCACCCCTCCACTTT.

This clone has just a few counts. The junction shows a germline mismatch at one end, possibly a read error. This chain joins TRBV5-1 and TRBJ2-7; D is perhaps TRBD2 (6 bases). This CDR3 contains 14 residues. Germline V gives CDR1 SGHRS, CDR2 YFSETQ. DNA for the CDR3: TGTGCCAGCAGCCCCGCGGGGAGCTCCTACGAGCAGTACTTC. This gives the protein CASSPAGSSYEQYF. Full variable domain (missing parts from reference TRBV5-1 and TRBJ2-7): KAGVTQTPRYLIKTRGQQVTLSCSPISGHRSVSWYQQTPGQGLQFLFEYFSETQRNKGNFPGRFSGRQFSNSRSEMNVSTLELGDSALYLCASSPAGSSYEQYFGPGTRLTVT.

The chain carries TRBV29-1 and TRBJ1-4; a weak D match, TRBD1 (6 bases). The CDR3 sequence is 17 residues long. V was trimmed by 5 bases and J by 0 bases, leaving 19 bases between them. Germline CDR1 SQVTM, CDR2 ANQGSEA. In DNA form, the CDR3 reads TGCAGCGTTCGAGGGGGAGCGTGCATTGCAACTAATGAAAAACTGTTTTTT. Amino acids: CSVRGGACIATNEKLFF.